This T cell receptor beta chain was retrieved from a study of CD8 T cells in ankylosing spondylitis. Study results and caveats: Ankylosing spondylitis blood seemed to carry a telltale TCR beta motif made of several highly homologous variants. Peripheral blood held disease-linked clones only at relatively low frequency, and these were CD8+. Reportedly, disease-linked clones are significantly enriched in ankylosing spondylitis patients' matched synovial fluid.

TCRdb recomputed calls from the 5' RACE reads with MiXCR, one row per CDR3 protein. Of roughly 670,000 distinct CDR3 sequences in the sample, around 20% were seen once. This clonotype occurred a few times. Its antigen is undetermined. This sequence was found in a male donor with ankylosing spondylitis. Sample: blood, either unsorted or a sorted T cell fraction (not recorded which).

The CDR3 bases are TGTGCCTGGACGTTAGGAAACGGAAACACTGAAGCTTTCTTT. Amino acid sequence: CAWTLGNGNTEAFF. The chain employs TRBV30 and TRBJ1-1; no definite D call. Germline CDR1 GTSNPN, CDR2 SVGIG (reference sequence). The CDR3 contains 14 residues. Deletions cut 4 bases from V and 2 bases from J, with 14 bases between.